This T cell receptor (beta chain) was identified during a study of early T cells in non-severe SARS-CoV-2 infection (dated by TCRdb to about 2021). The study in broad terms: TCR sequencing used bulk RNA from unsorted whole blood, so alpha and beta chains could not be paired. Study-level results and caveats: Matching against VDJdb was skewed toward anti-spike CD8 responses, likely underestimated virus-specific expansions, and missed private and CD4 specificities.

The study was a case-control design nested within a healthcare worker cohort in London, UK, with weekly nasopharyngeal swab PCR tests and blood sampling. Healthcare workers were recruited during the week of the UK lockdown, between 23 and 31 March 2020, and followed weekly for up to about 16 weeks. This clonotype was counted ten times or more. What this receptor recognizes is not known. No per-base quality is available; no much larger clone lies one base away. The library was built by means of 5' RACE. Sequencer: NextSeq 500. To correct for sequencing error and PCR bias, the TCR library protocol tagged individual cDNA molecules with unique molecular identifiers. Both TCR alpha and beta chains were sequenced, and tight co-correlation was observed between alpha and beta sequence abundances in each sample. The authors' pipeline ran thus. Decombinator V4 was used to perform V gene, J gene and CDR3 annotation of TCR sequences. Expanded TCRs were defined as changing significantly between any two time points under a Poisson model with p below 0.0001. TCR abundances were normalised to the total number of TCRs sequenced per sample and were expressed as counts per million. A search of VDJdb, accessed on 1 November 2021, was run for TCRs annotated to CMV, EBV and SARS-CoV-2, with TCRs annotated for multiple antigens excluded. Starting from the raw public reads, TCRdb applied fastp trimming at Q25, assembled clones with MiXCR and retained in-frame beta chains. Duplicate CDR3 protein sequences are folded into a single record with the most common DNA and genes. These V and J calls originate from TCRdb's pipeline instead of the authors' own analysis. This sample gives tens of thousands of distinct CDR3 sequences in total; roughly 8% of them show up just once. The ten largest clones represent 3% to 4% of the sample.

This receptor was taken from an adult who was a healthcare worker with PCR-confirmed SARS-CoV-2 infection or an uninfected control (not recorded which). The sample was whole blood.

The CDR3 region: CASSRVEADTQYF. DNA sequence: TGTGCCAGTAGTAGGGTGGAAGCAGATACGCAGTATTTT. This sequence uses TRBV19 and TRBJ2-3; no D gene call is confident. At the junction V is shortened by 4 bases and J by 4 bases, with 9 bases in between. CDR1 and CDR2 are drawn from the germline V gene (reference sequence): LNHDA, SQIVND. From cysteine to phenylalanine, the CDR3 is 13 amino acids long. The only DNA kept is the CDR3, 39 bases in frame from the first base.